This T cell receptor beta chain was retrieved from a study of Ad26.COV2.S vaccination and SARS-CoV-2 variants. Study summary: Intramuscular Ad26.COV2.S at 5x10^10 or 1x10^11 viral particles.

Worth noting for this clone: Its cognate antigen is unknown.

The method was immunoSEQ multiplex PCR; TCRdb's version includes in-frame clones alone and lacks a portion of them. The table includes 440,000 or so clones, about 89% detected once. Treatment described: over 15 received Ad26.COV2.S at low or high dose, single or two shots; 5 received placebo; per-sample allocation not given. Sampling took place 63 days after the first vaccine or placebo injection. Study conclusions and caveats: Substantial post-vaccination breadth of spike-specific CD8+ and CD4+ T cell responses was reported. Placebo and vaccine recipients had non-spike TCR breadth that was similar.

From germline, CDR1 is SGDLS and CDR2 YYNGEE. V lost 1 base to trimming and J lost 5 bases; unmatched junction nucleotides: 7. CDR3 size: 16 residues. Here the sequenced sample was peripheral blood, taken in a trial of Ad26.COV2.S vaccine versus placebo. This clonotype was obtained from a person aged 18-60 years who received the Ad26.COV2.S COVID-19 vaccine or a placebo. The J gene is TRBJ2-1, the V gene TRBV9; 9 bases line up with TRBD2. The CDR3 nucleotides read TGTGCCAGCAGCGTAATGTCGACTAGCGGCAACAATGAGCAGTTCTTC. It yields the protein CASSVMSTSGNNEQFF.